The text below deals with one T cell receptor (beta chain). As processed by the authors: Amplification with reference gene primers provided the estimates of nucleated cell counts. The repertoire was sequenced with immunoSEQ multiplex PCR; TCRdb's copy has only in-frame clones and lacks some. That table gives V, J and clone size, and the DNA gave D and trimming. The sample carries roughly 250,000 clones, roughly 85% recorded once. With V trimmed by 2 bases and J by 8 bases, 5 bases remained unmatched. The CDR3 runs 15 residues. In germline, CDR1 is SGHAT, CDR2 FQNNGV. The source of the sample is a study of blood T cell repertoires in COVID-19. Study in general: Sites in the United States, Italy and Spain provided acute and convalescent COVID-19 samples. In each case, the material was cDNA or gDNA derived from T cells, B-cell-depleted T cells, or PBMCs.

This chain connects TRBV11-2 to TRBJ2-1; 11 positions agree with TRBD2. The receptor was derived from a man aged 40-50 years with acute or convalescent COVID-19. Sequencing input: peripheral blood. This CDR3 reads CASSLFSGGADEQFF. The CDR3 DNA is TGTGCCAGCAGCTTATTTAGCGGGGGGGCGGATGAGCAGTTCTTC.